This T cell receptor beta chain was recorded in a study of identical twins. General study results and limits: Zero-insertion findings could be partly confounded by invariant cells (MAIT and iNKT cells).

This clonotype occurred many times. Its antigen is unknown. The J segment lost 8 bases and the V segment lost 5 bases, leaving 11 bases of the junction unmatched. The CDR3 has 15 residues. TCRdb redid the calling of the 5' RACE reads with MiXCR, one entry per CDR3 protein. The sample includes approximately 210,000 distinct CDR3 sequences, roughly 10% of them seen just once. V and J are TRBV12-3 or TRBV12-4 and TRBJ1-2; TRBD1 matches at 10 bases. The TCR sequence derives from a woman under 30 in good health. The sequenced material came from memory (CD45RO+) T cells sorted from blood. CDR3 sequence reads: CASSPTRQGANGYTF. CDR3 sequence (DNA): TGTGCCAGCAGTCCGACCCGACAGGGGGCGAACGGCTACACCTTC.